What follows are 6 T cell receptor beta chains derived from one specimen sequenced in a study of control samples from healthy donors and cancer patients. Measured with immunoSEQ multiplex PCR; TCRdb has only the in-frame clones, and not every one. The sample contains some 140,000 clones, 85% to 95% of which appear only once. Sequencing was carried out using blood. The receptors here all came from a man between 35 and 55 years old in good health.

J is TRBJ2-7 and V is TRBV11-2; TRBD2 agrees at 10 bases. Per the germline V gene, CDR1 is SGHAT and CDR2 is FQNNGV. Unmatched junction bases numbered 11, after V lost 5 bases and J lost 7 bases. The CDR3 has 15 amino acids. CDR3 in amino acids: CASSPSGLAGVEQYF. The CDR3 DNA is TGTGCCAGCAGCCCATCGGGGCTAGCGGGGGTAGAGCAGTACTTC.

This chain joins TRBV24-1 and TRBJ1-5; D perhaps matches TRBD1 (5 bases). CDR1 is KGHDR, CDR2 SFDVKD, per germline. This CDR3 is built from 15 residues. The germline V and J ends were trimmed by 1 base and 2 bases, with 8 bases remaining between them. CDR3 in DNA: TGTGCCACCAGTGATTTAAAAGGGGGCAATCAGCCCCAGCATTTT. Protein sequence: CATSDLKGGNQPQHF.

This chain uses TRBV7-2 with TRBJ1-2; no clear D. This CDR3 is 14 amino acids long. V lost 3 bases and J 7 bases, leaving 15 bases between the germline ends. From germline, CDR1 is SGHTA and CDR2 FQGNSA. In DNA, the CDR3 is TGTGCCAGCAGCTTCTCGGCCCAAACCTCTGGCTACACCTTC. Protein sequence: CASSFSAQTSGYTF.

This clone came up once. The chain recombines TRBV18 with TRBJ1-4, with 9 bases fitting TRBD1. CDR1 and CDR2 (germline): KGHSH, LQKENI. This CDR3 has 13 amino acids. J was trimmed by 7 bases and V by 4 bases; bases with no gene match: 1. CDR3 sequence reads: CASSLGQGEKLFF. The CDR3 nucleotides are TGTGCCAGCTCACTGGGACAGGGTGAAAAACTGTTTTTT.

Here the CDR3 reads CASSFDSLMNTEAFF. The DNA for the CDR3 is TGTGCCAGCAGCTTCGACAGCCTAATGAACACTGAAGCTTTCTTT. The rearrangement uses TRBV6-6 and TRBJ1-1, with a weak D call TRBD1 (5 bases). CDR3 length equals 15 residues. V was shortened by 6 bases and J by 0 bases, with 14 bases between the two germline ends. The germline gives CDR1 MNHNY, CDR2 SVGAGI (reference sequence).

This rearrangement joins TRBV19 to TRBJ1-1; possible D gene TRBD1, 6 bases. Germline V gene data show CDR1 as LNHDA and CDR2 as SQIVND (reference sequence). The CDR3 sequence is 18 residues long. The germline V and J ends were trimmed by 5 bases and 0 bases, with 22 bases remaining between them. CDR3 DNA sequence: TGTGCCAGTAGTCTCGAAGGGGGGGTACTAGTCATGAACACTGAAGCTTTCTTT. It yields the protein CASSLEGGVLVMNTEAFF. Combining the CDR3 with reference TRBV19 and TRBJ1-1 gives the whole variable domain DGGITQSPKYLFRKEGQNVTLSCEQNLNHDAMYWYRQDPGQGLRLIYYSQIVNDFQKGDIAEGYSVSREKKESFPLTVTSAQKNPTAFYLCASSLEGGVLVMNTEAFFGQGTRLTVV.